Included here is one TCR beta chain sequence, with context. Its target is unknown. Sequencing ends 3 residues short of the CDR3 end; the germline J gene provides the rest. The data stem from a study of T cells in women clearing cervical HPV infection. Study context: Blood came at first lesion visit for cases, post-clearance for controls. Whole-study results and caveats: TRBV6-7 relative abundance averaged roughly 0.1% in cases and 0.15% to 0.2% in controls.

Each participant carried one incident cervical HPV16 infection only. J gave up 4 bases and V 7 bases, and 7 bases lay outside the gene matches. This CDR3 comprises 15 residues. From germline, CDR1 is MNHEY and CDR2 SVGEGT. Genomic DNA, averaging around 1,200 ng per sample, yielded TCR beta CDR3 via immunoSEQ. Sequencing used immunoSEQ multiplex PCR; TCRdb keeps in-frame clones, though not all of them. The sample holds roughly 38,000 clones. The sample was blood buffy coat. This clonotype was obtained from a woman aged 18 to 75 with a cervical HPV16 infection that either progressed to CIN3+ or cleared (not recorded which). The rearrangement uses TRBV6-2 or TRBV6-3 and TRBJ2-3, with 11 bases that match TRBD2. The CDR3 reads CASTIVLAGADTQYF. The sequenced part of the CDR3 DNA is TGTGCCAGCACGATCGTACTAGCGGGGGCAGATACG.